A single sample is the source of the 21 T cell receptor beta chains below, sequenced in a study of Tregs in tolerant kidney transplant recipients. Related graft donors supplied nonmyeloablative bone marrow transplants, and mixed chimerism was transient. The assay was immunoSEQ multiplex PCR, and TCRdb's table has in-frame clones only and misses some. This table holds tens of thousands of clones. The sample here was CD4+ T cells from blood (PBMCs), taken 24 months after the transplant. All receptors come from a human patient who received a combined kidney and bone marrow transplant. T cells may partly derive from the graft donor.

A word on this clone: The read falls 3 residues short of the CDR3 end, and the missing part is taken from the germline J gene. The chain couples TRBV5-1 to TRBJ1-1; D uncertain. The V gene lost 4 bases and the J gene lost 1 base, with 11 bases spanning the gap. Germline V CDR1 and CDR2: SGHRS, YFSETQ. This CDR3 has 14 residues. The CDR3 sequence is CASSGTAGNTEAFF. The sequenced CDR3 bases are TGCGCCAGCAGCGGCACTGCGGGGAACACTGAA.

Points on this clone: The read terminates 3 residues before the CDR3 end, so the remaining end is supplied by the germline J gene. This chain uses TRBV7-9 with TRBJ1-3, with D tentatively TRBD1 (6 bases). Trimming cost V 1 base and J 3 bases, with 10 bases left between them. Germline CDR1 and CDR2: SEHNR and FQNEAQ (reference sequence). This CDR3 is 15 amino acids long. CDR3 DNA, as far as it was read: TGTGCCAGCAGCTTAGTTGGGACACATGGAAACACC. It codes for CASSLVGTHGNT. The CDR3 in its entirety is CASSLVGTHGNTIYF.

Regarding this clone: The CDR3 extends 3 residues past the end of the read, so its final part is completed from the germline J gene. The genes are TRBV2 and TRBJ2-1; 10 bases map to TRBD2. The CDR3 loop spans 18 amino acids. Losses at the gene ends were 3 bases for V and 5 bases for J; bases not matched to a gene: 13. Germline assignment: CDR1 SNHLY and CDR2 FYNNEI. The part of the CDR3 DNA that was read is TGTGCCAGCAGTGATTCCCTACTAGCGGGAATAATGAACAATGAG. This encodes CASSDSLLAGIMNNE. The whole CDR3 sequence is CASSDSLLAGIMNNEQFF.

Comment on this clone: The read terminates 3 residues before the CDR3 end, so the remaining end is supplied by the germline J gene. V gene TRBV10-3 combines with J gene TRBJ1-3; perhaps TRBD1 as D (6 bases). The CDR3 totals 13 residues. Germline CDR1 is ENHRY and CDR2 is SYGVKD. The V end lost 7 bases, the J end lost 2 bases, and 9 bases lay between the germline ends. CDR3 sequence: CAINQGPGNTIYF. Partial CDR3 DNA: TGTGCCATCAACCAGGGGCCTGGAAACACC.

About this clone: The CDR3 goes on 3 residues after the read ends, and that part is filled in from the germline J gene. The rearrangement uses TRBV7-6 and TRBJ2-7, with D maybe TRBD1 (6 bases). Germline values: CDR1 SGHVS, CDR2 FNYEAQ. This CDR3 contains 17 residues. Trimming cost V 5 bases and J 6 bases, with 26 bases left between them. CDR3 DNA (partial): TGTGCCAGCAGCCCGTCTCCCGGGACACCTAATTTCCTCGAG. Translating gives CASSPSPGTPNFLE. The whole CDR3 sequence is CASSPSPGTPNFLEQYF.

CDR3 sequence reads: CASSRRTEGSPLHF. The DNA read from the CDR3 is TGTGCCAGTAGCCGTCGAACAGAGGGTTCACCC. The chain couples TRBV19 to TRBJ1-6; D unresolved. Read sequence stops 3 residues before the CDR3 end, and the germline J gene provides the missing end. The germline V and J ends were trimmed by 6 bases and 9 bases, with 15 bases remaining between them. The length of the CDR3 is 14 residues. CDR1 and CDR2 (germline): LNHDA, SQIVND (reference sequence).

Notes on this clone: The read ends 3 residues shy of where the CDR3 ends; the end is completed using the germline J gene. The rearrangement uses TRBV7-2 and TRBJ1-6; 7 nucleotides agree with TRBD1. The germline CDR1 and CDR2 sequences are SGHTA and FQGNSA. V shed 5 bases, J shed 7 bases, and the junction held 8 bases outside the gene matches. The CDR3 is 15 residues long. Here the CDR3 reads CASSTQTGKNSPLHF. The sequenced part of the CDR3 DNA is TGTGCCAGCAGCACCCAGACAGGGAAGAATTCACCC. Full variable domain (missing parts from reference TRBV7-2 and TRBJ1-6): GAGVSQSPSNKVTEKGKDVELRCDPISGHTALYWYRQSLGQGLEFLIYFQGNSAPDKSGLPSDRFSAERTGGSVSTLTIQRTQQEDSAVYLCASSTQTGKNSPLHFGNGTRLTVT.

Regarding this clone: From the germline J gene comes the end of the CDR3, since the read stops 3 residues before it. The chain is built from TRBV7-3 and TRBJ2-5; 8 bases are a match to TRBD2. Germline V lookup: CDR1 SGHTA, CDR2 FQGTGA. The CDR3 runs 15 residues. J was trimmed by 4 bases and V by 5 bases; bases with no gene match: 9. Partial CDR3 DNA: TGTGCCAGCAGCCCCGGATACGGGGGGGTAGAGACC. Its protein is CASSPGYGGVET. The CDR3 as a whole reads CASSPGYGGVETQYF. Variable domain in full (rest from reference TRBV7-3 and TRBJ2-5): GAGVSQTPSNKVTEKGKYVELRCDPISGHTALYWYRQSLGQGPEFLIYFQGTGAADDSGLPNDRFFAVRPEGSVSTLKIQRTERGDSAVYLCASSPGYGGVETQYFGPGTRLLVL.

On this clone itself: The read stops 3 residues short of the end of the CDR3; the missing end is completed from the germline J gene. The chain links TRBV19 to TRBJ1-1, with D perhaps matching TRBD1 (6 bases). Trimming shortened V by 5 bases and J by 4 bases, and 17 bases separated the two germline ends. CDR1 is LNHDA, CDR2 SQIVND, per germline (reference sequence). The CDR3 length is 15 residues. CDR3 DNA (partial): TGTGCCAGTAGTCCCCGTCCAGGGGTTGGCACTGAA. Residues: CASSPRPGVGTE. In full, the CDR3 is CASSPRPGVGTEAFF.

Comment on this clone: From the germline J gene comes the end of the CDR3, since the read stops 3 residues before it. This chain uses TRBV5-4 with TRBJ1-1, with 9 nucleotides matching TRBD1. The CDR3 is 15 amino acids. Per germline, CDR1 SGHNT and CDR2 YYREEE (reference sequence). Unmatched junction bases numbered 7, after V lost 4 bases and J lost 3 bases. CDR3 DNA, as far as it was read: TGTGCCAGCAGCCCGCGGACAGGGGCATACACTGAA. Its protein product is CASSPRTGAYTE. The whole CDR3 protein is CASSPRTGAYTEAFF.

Concerning this clone itself: The CDR3 end is not reached by the read, which stops 3 residues before it; the germline J gene fills it in. V and J are TRBV2 and TRBJ2-2, with 12 bases lining up with TRBD2. Germline lookup yields CDR1 SNHLY and CDR2 FYNNEI. This CDR3 spans 16 amino acids. V shed 1 base and J 6 bases; nucleotides not matched to a gene: 3. The DNA read from the CDR3 is TGTGCCAGCAGTGAAGTTGGACTAGCGGGACCCGGGGAG. It yields the protein CASSEVGLAGPGE. The CDR3 as a whole reads CASSEVGLAGPGELFF.

Regarding this clone: The read terminates 3 residues ahead of where the CDR3 ends, so the germline J gene completes it. This chain uses TRBV19 with TRBJ2-4, with TRBD2 matching 7 bases. CDR1 is LNHDA and CDR2 is SQIVND in the germline V gene (reference sequence). The ends lost 11 bases at V and 6 bases at J; junction bases unmatched: 16. The CDR3 extends over 15 amino acids. The sequenced part of the CDR3 DNA is TGTGCCCTCCCCGGGGGGTGCAGGACGGGAAACATT. This gives the protein CALPGGCRTGNI. The whole CDR3 reads CALPGGCRTGNIQYF.

In regard to this clone: Sequencing ends 3 residues short of the CDR3 end; the germline J gene provides the rest. This rearrangement joins TRBV7-8 to TRBJ2-1, with TRBD1 identical over 7 bases. The CDR3 contains 13 residues. Losses at the gene ends were 6 bases for V and 6 bases for J; bases not matched to a gene: 5. Germline V gene lookup returns CDR1 SGHVS and CDR2 FQNEAQ. CDR3 protein: CASRPGQVNEQFF. The CDR3 DNA, read in part, is TGTGCCAGCAGACCAGGACAGGTCAATGAG.

In regard to this clone: The CDR3 end lies 3 residues beyond the end of the read and is filled in from the germline J gene. The V gene is TRBV20-1, the J gene TRBJ2-5; 11 bases match TRBD2. CDR3 length equals 15 residues. In germline, CDR1 is DFQATT, CDR2 SNEGSKA (reference sequence). Losses at the gene ends were 6 bases for V and 4 bases for J; bases not matched to a gene: 10. The part of the CDR3 DNA that was read is TGCAGTGCCCCCGTAGCGGGAGGGCCAGGAGAGACC. Protein: CSAPVAGGPGET. The full CDR3 sequence reads CSAPVAGGPGETQYF.

A note on this clone: The CDR3 is cut off 3 residues early in the read; its end comes from the germline J gene. The genes are TRBV5-4 and TRBJ1-2, with D unresolved. From germline, CDR1 is SGHNT and CDR2 YYREEE (reference sequence). V gave up 1 base and J gave up 3 bases, with 7 bases separating them. CDR3 length equals 13 residues. The CDR3 sequence is CASSLTVYYGYTF. Partial CDR3 DNA: TGTGCCAGCAGCTTGACAGTATACTATGGC. The full variable domain, completed using reference TRBV5-4 and TRBJ1-2, is ETGVTQSPTHLIKTRGQQVTLRCSSQSGHNTVSWYQQALGQGPQFIFQYYREEENGRGNFPPRFSGLQFPNYSSELNVNALELDDSALYLCASSLTVYYGYTFGSGTRLTVV.

With regard to this clone: The sequenced fragment ends 3 residues before the CDR3 boundary, so the rest is inferred from the germline J gene. V gene TRBV5-1 combines with J gene TRBJ2-1, with 8 bases lining up with TRBD1. Germline lookup yields CDR1 SGHRS and CDR2 YFSETQ. Trimming removed 4 bases from V and 2 bases from J; junction bases left unmatched: 2. The CDR3 consists of 14 residues. CDR3 loop: CASSLDRAYNEQFF. The sequenced CDR3 bases are TGCGCCAGCAGCCTGGACAGGGCCTACAATGAG.

With regard to this clone: The read ends 3 residues early relative to the CDR3; the germline J gene fills the gap. This rearrangement joins TRBV5-1 to TRBJ2-3; D is perhaps TRBD1 (6 bases). This CDR3 contains 15 residues. V was pared by 0 bases and J by 0 bases, with 8 bases between. The germline CDR1 and CDR2 sequences are SGHRS and YFSETQ. The CDR3 region is CASSLGQGSTDTQYF. The part of the CDR3 DNA that was read is TGCGCCAGCAGCTTGGGGCAGGGGAGCACAGATACG.

To note about this clone: The read is 3 residues too short to cover the CDR3 end, so that end is filled in from the germline J gene. The rearrangement links TRBV18 to TRBJ2-7; 7 nucleotides agree with TRBD2. V lost 2 bases and J lost 0; bases outside the gene matches: 1. The CDR3 loop spans 14 amino acids. The germline V gene encodes CDR1 KGHSH and CDR2 LQKENI. The CDR3 DNA, read in part, is TGTGCCAGCTCACCAGCTAGCGGCTCCTACGAG. Protein: CASSPASGSYE. The entire CDR3 protein is CASSPASGSYEQYF.

In regard to this clone: The observed sequence ends 3 residues before the CDR3 terminus, with the missing tail filled in from the germline J gene. The rearrangement uses TRBV20-1 and TRBJ2-7; TRBD2 agrees at 9 bases. Germline V gene data show CDR1 as DFQATT and CDR2 as SNEGSKA (reference sequence). The CDR3 extends over 15 amino acids. The V segment lost 0 bases and the J segment 3 bases; nucleotides outside the gene matches: 6. The part of the CDR3 DNA that was read is TGCAGTGCTAGAGAGTTGATTAGCGGGAGCTACGAG. Amino acid sequence: CSARELISGSYE. The full CDR3 protein is CSARELISGSYEQYF.

Worth noting for this clone: Read data end 3 residues before the CDR3 end; the end is taken from the germline J gene. V and J are TRBV20-1 and TRBJ2-7, with 8 bases identical to TRBD2. CDR3 length: 14 residues. Per germline, CDR1 DFQATT and CDR2 SNEGSKA (reference sequence). V trimming: 1 base; J trimming: 2 bases; junction bases outside the gene matches: 4. Partial CDR3 DNA: TGCAGTGCTAGAGGCGGGAGGCCTACCTACGAG. Its protein is CSARGGRPTYE. The whole CDR3 protein reads CSARGGRPTYEQYF.

Comments on this clone: The read falls 3 residues short of the CDR3 end, and the missing part is taken from the germline J gene. The chain carries TRBV13 and TRBJ1-4; D is perhaps TRBD1 (5 bases). Trimming removed 7 bases at V and 3 bases at J, with 18 bases between. The CDR3 is 16 residues long. Germline V lookup: CDR1 PRHDT, CDR2 FYEKMQ (reference sequence). CDR3 bases read: TGTGCCAGCATAAGGCGGGGGTTCGGGCCTAATGAAAAA. The encoded protein is CASIRRGFGPNEK. Given in full, the CDR3 is CASIRRGFGPNEKLFF. The whole variable domain, filled in from reference TRBV13 and TRBJ1-4, reads AAGVIQSPRHLIKEKRETATLKCYPIPRHDTVYWYQQGPGQDPQFLISFYEKMQSDKGSIPDRFSAQQFSDYHSELNMSSLELGDSALYFCASIRRGFGPNEKLFFGSGTQLSVL.